This T cell receptor beta chain was captured by sequencing in a study of cytomegalovirus exposure and HLA in healthy donors. The overall study: Researchers found that approximately 80% of over 350 genotyped donors fell within the Caucasian-associated ancestry cluster. Overall study results and limits: Later on, an analysis tied under 20,000 TCR beta sequences to HLA alleles at 0.05 false discovery rate. Analyses of presence/absence relied on an assumption of roughly uniform sequencing depth across donors. By a later analysis, the bulk of CMV-associated TCR beta chains appeared HLA-restricted.

About this clone: Its specificity is unknown.

This CDR3 is 15 amino acids long. CDR1 and CDR2 from the germline V gene are SGHRS and YFSETQ. V was trimmed by 0 bases and J by 2 bases, leaving 11 bases between them. With 60 Vbeta and 13 Jbeta primers, the PCR was carried out. The table came from immunoSEQ multiplex PCR; TCRdb's copy has only in-frame clones and leaves some out. This table holds tens of thousands of clones, about three quarters found once. The specimen was PBMCs. The source of this sequence is a woman aged 40 to 50 in good health and CMV-seropositive. The V gene is TRBV5-1, the J gene TRBJ1-1; D not resolved. CDR3 loop: CASSLAQVTNTEAFF. The CDR3 nucleotides are TGCGCCAGCAGCTTGGCCCAGGTGACAAACACTGAAGCTTTCTTT. Complete variable domain (other parts from reference TRBV5-1 and TRBJ1-1): KAGVTQTPRYLIKTRGQQVTLSCSPISGHRSVSWYQQTPGQGLQFLFEYFSETQRNKGNFPGRFSGRQFSNSRSEMNVSTLELGDSALYLCASSLAQVTNTEAFFGQGTRLTVV.